This T cell receptor (beta chain) was recovered during a study of multiple sclerosis patients with progressive multifocal leukoencephalopathy. The data were produced by immunoSEQ multiplex PCR, yet TCRdb's version contains in-frame clones alone and is incomplete. The data show more than 30,000 clones, 87% seen once. The time point was: time of PML onset. V shed 9 bases and J shed 5 bases, with 10 bases lying between them. The CDR3 has 11 residues. Germline-derived CDR1 and CDR2 are LNHDA and SQIVND (reference sequence). J is TRBJ1-2 and V is TRBV19, with D unresolved. The TCR originated in a middle-aged woman with progressive multifocal leukoencephalopathy. The material sequenced was PBMCs, taken from a patient treated with natalizumab. The DNA for the CDR3 is TGTGCCAGACCACAGCTTTATGGCTACACCTTC. Translation: CARPQLYGYTF.